The entry below describes one TCR beta chain. The CDR3 consists of 14 residues. CDR1 and CDR2 from the germline V gene are DFQATT and SNEGSKA (reference sequence). Trimming left V 5 bases short and J 2 bases short, with 16 bases between. An amount of RNA that ranged from about 0.45 to 1 ug was reverse transcribed with random hexamers. TCRdb re-called the immunoSEQ multiplex PCR reads with MiXCR, one entry per CDR3 protein. In the table there are hundreds of thousands of distinct CDR3 sequences, 85% of which are singletons. The source of the sample is a study of CD8 T cells in Susac syndrome. Sequencing targeted TCR beta in T cells from blood (CD8+ and CD4+).

The chain recombines TRBV20-1 with TRBJ2-7; D is uncertain. The clonotype comes from a human donor with multiple sclerosis. Sequencing input: CD8+ T cells from PBMCs. The CDR3: CSAPEMNRPYEQYF. The CDR3 bases are TGCAGTGCTCCCGAGATGAACAGACCCTACGAGCAGTACTTC.